Listed below are T cell receptor beta chains from one sample, sequenced in a study of blood T cell repertoires in COVID-19. The data were produced by immunoSEQ multiplex PCR, yet TCRdb's version contains in-frame clones alone and is incomplete. The repertoire holds hundreds of thousands of clones, with roughly nine tenths as singletons. The specimen sequenced was peripheral blood. These receptors were taken from a man aged 60 to 75 who had recovered from COVID-19. CDR3s include the opening cysteine and the closing phenylalanine or tryptophan. D genes are given only for firm matches. Only some rows state a clone size, as once, few, many or a class for expanded clones.

TGTGCCACCGTGGGCGGGACTAGCGGCCTCAATGAGCAGTTCTTC,CATVGGTSGLNEQFF,-,TRBD2,TRBV10-3,TRBJ2-1,15
TGTGCCAGCAGTCCCCAGAGGGAGTCCTCTGGAAACACCATATATTTT,CASSPQRESSGNTIYF,-,-,TRBV27,TRBJ1-3,16
TGCAGCGTTGGGTCTCAGGGGGGCCGAGTCTATGGCTACACCTTC,CSVGSQGGRVYGYTF,-,TRBD1,TRBV29-1,TRBJ1-2,15
TGTGCCACCAGCAGAGGGGGACAGGGGGCAGATACGCAGTATTTT,CATSRGGQGADTQYF,-,TRBD1,TRBV15,TRBJ2-3,15
TGTGCCAGCAGAGTCCCGGGACAGAAGAACACTGAAGCTTTCTTT,CASRVPGQKNTEAFF,-,TRBD1,TRBV6-5,TRBJ1-1,15
TGTGCCAGCAGCCTAAGGGACAGGGGGGACGATGAGCAGTTCTTC,CASSLRDRGDDEQFF,-,TRBD1,TRBV7-3,TRBJ2-1,15
TGTGCCAGCAGCCTCCTAGCTAGTCAGCGGGAGGGCCGGTGGCAGTACTTC,CASSLLASQREGRWQYF,-,TRBD2,TRBV3-1/TRBV3-2,TRBJ2-7,17
TGTGCCAGCAGGGATACCCGGGGTAGCAATCAGCCCCAGCATTTT,CASRDTRGSNQPQHF,-,-,TRBV11-2,TRBJ1-5,15
TGCGCCAGCAGTCAGGGCGACAGGCGACTCTACGAGCAGTACTTC,CASSQGDRRLYEQYF,-,-,TRBV23-1,TRBJ2-7,15
TGTGCCAGCAGCTTAGCGGGCGGAGGGGAAGAGCAGTACTTC,CASSLAGGGEEQYF,-,-,TRBV7-9,TRBJ2-7,14
TGTGCCAGCAAACCGAGATCCCCAGATACGCAGTATTTT,CASKPRSPDTQYF,-,-,TRBV6-5,TRBJ2-3,13
TGTGCCAGCCGGGACAGGGGACCGGATACGCAGTATTTT,CASRDRGPDTQYF,-,TRBD1,TRBV6-5,TRBJ2-3,13
TGTGCCAGCAAACGGACAGGGGCTATCGGGGAGCTGTTTTTT,CASKRTGAIGELFF,-,TRBD1,TRBV6-5,TRBJ2-2,14
TGTGCCAGCTCACCGGGCCTCACTGAAGCTTTCTTT,CASSPGLTEAFF,-,-,TRBV18,TRBJ1-1,12
TGTGCCAGCAGGTCCGGGACAGGGACCTACGAGCAGTACTTC,CASRSGTGTYEQYF,-,TRBD1,TRBV6-5,TRBJ2-7,14
TGTGCCAGCAGCCAGTCGTTGAACACTGAAGCTTTCTTT,CASSQSLNTEAFF,-,-,TRBV7-9,TRBJ1-1,13
TGCGCCAGCAGCTTACAGGACAGGTTCCACGAGCAGTACTTC,CASSLQDRFHEQYF,-,TRBD1,TRBV5-1,TRBJ2-7,14
TGTGCCAGCAGCTTAGATCGGGAGGGGGAGCAGTTCTTC,CASSLDREGEQFF,-,TRBD2,TRBV11-2,TRBJ2-1,13
TGCGCCAGCAGCGAGTTCCTCTCTGGAAACACCATATATTTT,CASSEFLSGNTIYF,-,-,TRBV5-1,TRBJ1-3,14
TGTGCAAGTCGCCCACGGGGGGGGCTTCCTACGGAGCAGTACTTC,CASRPRGGLPTEQYF,once,-,TRBV12-2,TRBJ2-7,15
TGTGCCAGCAGTCGACGGACTAGCGGGAGGGTGTTCTTC,CASSRRTSGRVFF,-,TRBD2,TRBV28,TRBJ2-1,13
TGTGCCAGCAGGCCCACCCCCAGGGCAACTAATGAAAAACTGTTTTTT,CASRPTPRATNEKLFF,-,-,TRBV27,TRBJ1-4,16
TGTGCCAGCAGTTTGTATAATAAGCCGACTGGGGCCAACGTCCTGACTTTC,CASSLYNKPTGANVLTF,-,-,TRBV28,TRBJ2-6,17
TGTGCCAGCAGCTATTGGGACAGGGGAAGGTCACCCCTCCACTTT,CASSYWDRGRSPLHF,-,TRBD1,TRBV7-2,TRBJ1-6,15
TGTGCCAGCAGCCGAGGACTAGCGGGAGGCCTCTCCTACGAGCAGTACTTC,CASSRGLAGGLSYEQYF,-,TRBD2,TRBV7-8,TRBJ2-7,17
TGTGCCAGCAGTTACTCGCGGGGGACCACAGATACGCAGTATTTT,CASSYSRGTTDTQYF,-,TRBD2,TRBV6-5,TRBJ2-3,15
TGTGCCAGCAGCCAAGTTCAGGGGCGCGGGAATGAGCAGTTCTTC,CASSQVQGRGNEQFF,few,-,TRBV14,TRBJ2-1,15
TGTGCCAGCAGCTTAGCGCTCTATTATGGCTACACCTTC,CASSLALYYGYTF,-,-,TRBV7-9,TRBJ1-2,13
TGTGCCAGCAGCGTGCCCGGGACTACACAATTGTTTGAGCAGTTCTTC,CASSVPGTTQLFEQFF,-,TRBD2,TRBV9,TRBJ2-1,16
TGTGCCACCAGTGATTCCCGGACTAGCAGGGCCCTTGGAGAGACCCAGTACTTC,CATSDSRTSRALGETQYF,-,TRBD2,TRBV24-1,TRBJ2-5,18
TGTGCCAGCAGTTTGGGGGCCCGCTCCTACAATGAGCAGTTCTTC,CASSLGARSYNEQFF,-,-,TRBV27,TRBJ2-1,15
TGTGCCAGTAGTTCTCCCGGGACAGGGGGCGAAAGTGGCTACACCTTC,CASSSPGTGGESGYTF,-,TRBD1,TRBV19,TRBJ1-2,16
TGTGCCAGCAGACTAGCCCGGACGAACACCGGGGAGCTGTTTTTT,CASRLARTNTGELFF,-,-,TRBV7-2,TRBJ2-2,15
TGTGCCAGCAGCGCCCCTCCGGGACTAGCGACTACAGATACGCAGTATTTT,CASSAPPGLATTDTQYF,-,TRBD2,TRBV9,TRBJ2-3,17
TGTGCCAGCAGTTTAAACAGCTATAATTCACCCCTCCACTTT,CASSLNSYNSPLHF,-,-,TRBV27,TRBJ1-6,14
TGTGCCAGCAGCAGGGGGACAGGGACACTTCTAGATGAGCAGTTCTTC,CASSRGTGTLLDEQFF,-,-,TRBV21-1,TRBJ2-1,16
TGTGCCAGCAGCACCAACGGACAGTCTAATAGCAATCAGCCCCAGCATTTT,CASSTNGQSNSNQPQHF,-,-,TRBV4-2,TRBJ1-5,17